This TCR beta chain was captured by sequencing in a study of regulatory T cells in long-lasting Graves disease. General study points: Small sample size may have lowered accuracy. Whereas new patients shared roughly 910 public clonotypes, persistent patients shared more, at a few thousand.

Stated time point: newly diagnosed GD, antithyroid drugs for less than 3 months. RNA isolated from PBMCs was used to make the TCR library. Peripheral blood, 7 to 9.5 milliliters of it, was drawn into EDTA tubes. Library construction for TCR beta used iRepertoire HTBI primers and Arm-PCR of CDR3 regions. MiXCR was run by TCRdb on the multiplex PCR reads, yielding one entry per CDR3 protein. This table holds around 320,000 distinct CDR3 sequences, 16% found once. A remark on this clonotype: What it binds is unknown.

These sequences were also reported in another study, on T cells in Graves' hyperthyroidism and ophthalmopathy.

The sequence was obtained from a man aged 40-50 years with Graves disease. The specimen comprised peripheral blood mononuclear cells (PBMCs), sampled at new diagnosis, from a patient treated with antithyroid drugs.

The CDR3 sequence: CASSFRPLGNEQFF. As DNA, the CDR3 is TGTGCCAGCAGCTTTAGACCCCTCGGCAATGAGCAGTTCTTC. The rearrangement uses TRBV7-2 and TRBJ2-1; D is unresolved. V gave up 3 bases and J gave up 6 bases, with 12 bases separating them. Germline CDR1 and CDR2: SGHTA and FQGNSA. The CDR3 loop spans 14 amino acids.